This TCR beta chain was sequenced during a study of control samples from healthy donors and cancer patients. The CDR3 totals 17 residues. Germline V gives CDR1 SGHVS, CDR2 FNYEAQ. V dropped 5 bases and J dropped 0 bases, with 14 bases sitting between them. This table comes from immunoSEQ multiplex PCR, and its TCRdb copy is limited to in-frame clones, with some not included. The table shows tens of thousands of clones, with about 92% occurring only once. Material: PBMCs. The chain uses TRBV7-6 and TRBJ1-6; D call uncertain. This TCR came from a man in his forties with colorectal cancer. CDR3 in DNA: TGTGCCAGCAGCCAATGGACGGGAAGCTCCTATAATTCACCCCTCCACTTT. Protein sequence: CASSQWTGSSYNSPLHF.